The 32 T cell receptor beta chains reported below all come from one sample, sequenced in a study of shared clonotypes between healthy human individuals. Positive CCR7 selection of CD45RO-negative cells yielded the naive CD8 cells, and terminally differentiated effector memory CD45RA+ cells were excluded. TCRdb's table, derived via immunoSEQ multiplex PCR, lists solely in-frame clones and lacks some. The sample comprises around 2,000,000 clones, 85% to 95% of which are singletons, and roughly 1.2% rests with the top ten. The source material was naive CD8+ T cells sorted from blood. These receptors were obtained from a man younger than 35 in good health.

The chain combines TRBV7-9 with TRBJ2-7; possibly TRBD1 or TRBD2 for D (6 bases each). The CDR3 spans 13 residues. Germline V lookup: CDR1 SEHNR, CDR2 FQNEAQ (reference sequence). Trimming removed 4 bases at V and 9 bases at J, with 16 bases between. DNA for the CDR3: TGTGCCAGCAGCTCCGAAGACAGGAGGGGGCAGTACTTC. It encodes CASSSEDRRGQYF.

Points on this clone: Germline and junction disagree at one end, which may indicate a read error. The gene calls are TRBV7-7 and TRBJ2-7; D remains ambiguous. CDR1 is SSHAT, CDR2 FNYEAQ, per germline (reference sequence). The CDR3 runs to 13 residues. The CDR3 sequence is CASSLEWQHEQYF. CDR3 sequence (DNA): TGTGCTAGCAGCTTAGAGTGGCAGCACGAGCAGTACTTC.

This clone came up once. Other DNA sequences of this sample code for an identical CDR3. This chain uses TRBV19 with TRBJ2-7; the match to TRBD2 covers 11 bases. Germline trimming cut 3 bases from V and 4 bases from J; bases unmatched to any gene: 5. The CDR3 extends over 15 amino acids. The germline CDR1 and CDR2 sequences are LNHDA and SQIVND (reference sequence). The CDR3 loop reads CASSMGLAGGYEQYF. The CDR3 region has the DNA TGTGCCAGTAGTATGGGGCTAGCGGGAGGATACGAGCAGTACTTC.

The chain uses TRBV5-6 and TRBJ1-6; 7 bases are shared with TRBD1. The CDR3 loop spans 15 amino acids. In germline, CDR1 is SGHDT, CDR2 YYEEEE. V lost 4 bases, J lost 10 bases, and 11 bases stayed unmatched. The DNA of the CDR3 is TGTGCCAGCAGCACTCAGGGGGTGTTGGGGTCACCCCTCCACTTT. Protein product: CASSTQGVLGSPLHF.

J is TRBJ2-7 and V is TRBV19; 8 nucleotides align to TRBD2. The germline V gene encodes CDR1 LNHDA and CDR2 SQIVND (reference sequence). This CDR3 has 14 amino acids. V was clipped by 6 bases and J by 6 bases; unmatched bases: 10. The CDR3 sequence is CASSPRGVSSEQYF. The DNA of the CDR3 is TGTGCCAGTAGCCCGCGGGGGGTAAGCTCCGAGCAGTACTTC.

The chain recombines TRBV5-6 with TRBJ2-5; 11 bases match TRBD2. The CDR3 consists of 16 residues. Germline CDR1 SGHDT, CDR2 YYEEEE. With 1 base clipped from V and 5 bases from J, the junction kept 7 bases outside the gene matches. This CDR3 is CASSLKLAGVGETQYF. The DNA for the CDR3 is TGTGCCAGCAGCTTGAAACTAGCGGGGGTTGGGGAGACCCAGTACTTC.

The rearrangement links TRBV9 to TRBJ2-2; possibly TRBD2 for D (5 bases). V was trimmed by 0 bases and J by 7 bases, leaving 16 bases between them. The CDR3 consists of 16 residues. CDR1 is SGDLS and CDR2 is YYNGEE in the germline V gene. CDR3 coding DNA: TGTGCCAGCAGCGTAGAAGGAGACTGGAGCGGCGGGGAGCTGTTTTTT. This translates into CASSVEGDWSGGELFF.

V usage is TRBV28 and J usage is TRBJ2-7; D is tentatively TRBD1 or TRBD2 (5 bases each). This CDR3 spans 16 amino acids. The V end lost 5 bases, the J end lost 6 bases, and 23 bases lay between the germline ends. Germline V gene sequence: CDR1 MDHEN, CDR2 SYDVKM. CDR3 sequence (DNA): TGTGCCAGCAGTCATGGTCCCGGGGAACAGGTCTCCGAGCAGTACTTC. This translates into CASSHGPGEQVSEQYF.

The chain carries TRBV2 and TRBJ1-5; 8 bases map to TRBD1. The germline gives CDR1 SNHLY, CDR2 FYNNEI. The CDR3 is made up of 14 amino acids. With V trimmed by 6 bases and J by 7 bases, 8 bases remained unmatched. In nucleotides, the CDR3 is TGTGCCAGCAGAGGAACAGGGGGGCGCCAGCCCCAGCATTTT. This encodes CASRGTGGRQPQHF.

The gene calls are TRBV5-8 and TRBJ1-1; 9 nucleotides match TRBD1. J gave up 6 bases and V 4 bases, and 7 bases lay outside the gene matches. This CDR3 is 14 amino acids long. Germline V gives CDR1 SGHTS, CDR2 YDEGEE. The CDR3 region is CASSGGTGLPEAFF. CDR3 nucleotide sequence: TGTGCCAGCAGCGGTGGGACAGGGTTGCCTGAAGCTTTCTTT.

This chain connects TRBV18 to TRBJ1-5; D not certain. CDR3 size: 13 residues. The V gene's germline CDR1 is KGHSH and CDR2 LQKENI. Trimming cost V 4 bases and J 0 bases, with 4 bases left between them. The CDR3 sequence is CASSLDSNQPQHF. In nucleotides, the CDR3 is TGTGCCAGCTCACTAGATAGCAATCAGCCCCAGCATTTT.

The chain has TRBV6-1 and TRBJ1-2; unclear D gene. The CDR3 covers 13 residues. V lost 4 bases and J lost 5, with 11 bases in between. CDR1 MNHNS and CDR2 SASEGT come from the germline V gene. DNA of the CDR3: TGTGCCAGCAGTGCCGCAGGTTCATATGGCTACACCTTC. The encoded protein is CASSAAGSYGYTF.

The chain uses TRBV9 and TRBJ2-1, with D perhaps matching TRBD1 or TRBD2 (6 bases each). The length of the CDR3 is 15 residues. Germline V gene lookup returns CDR1 SGDLS and CDR2 YYNGEE. Trimming took 0 bases from V and 6 from J, leaving 13 bases between them. The CDR3 reads CASSVGGASSNEQFF. CDR3 in DNA: TGTGCCAGCAGCGTAGGGGGGGCTAGTAGCAATGAGCAGTTCTTC. The whole variable domain, filled in from reference TRBV9 and TRBJ2-1, reads DSGVTQTPKHLITATGQRVTLRCSPRSGDLSVYWYQQSLDQGLQFLIQYYNGEERAKGNILERFSAQQFPDLHSELNLSSLELGDSALYFCASSVGGASSNEQFFGPGTRLTVL.

The chain uses TRBV4-1 and TRBJ2-5; TRBD2 agrees at 9 bases. The J segment lost 5 bases and the V segment lost 1 base, leaving 11 bases of the junction unmatched. The CDR3 consists of 17 residues. CDR1 and CDR2 from the germline V gene are MGHRA and YSYEKL. For the CDR3, the DNA is TGCGCCAGCAGCCAAGTGGGTAGCGGGAGAGTTTGGGAGACCCAGTACTTC. Its protein is CASSQVGSGRVWETQYF.

Turning to this clone: This same CDR3 is encoded by further DNA sequences in the sample. The CDR3 loop reads CASSFTGSSYNEQFF. CDR3 coding DNA: TGCGCCAGCAGCTTCACGGGATCCTCCTACAATGAGCAGTTCTTC. V is TRBV4-1 and J is TRBJ2-1; perhaps TRBD2 as D (5 bases). Looked up from germline, CDR1 is MGHRA and CDR2 is YSYEKL. The ends were cut back, 5 bases at V and 0 bases at J, with 11 bases in the middle. This CDR3 contains 15 residues.

The chain combines TRBV5-1 with TRBJ2-5; 9 nucleotides align to TRBD2. J was trimmed by 4 bases and V by 0 bases; bases with no gene match: 7. The CDR3 sequence is 16 residues long. Germline V gene lookup returns CDR1 SGHRS and CDR2 YFSETQ. The chain's CDR3 is CASSLGVAGVVETQYF. The CDR3 nucleotides read TGCGCCAGCAGCTTGGGAGTAGCGGGGGTGGTAGAGACCCAGTACTTC. The whole variable domain, remainder taken from reference TRBV5-1 and TRBJ2-5, is KAGVTQTPRYLIKTRGQQVTLSCSPISGHRSVSWYQQTPGQGLQFLFEYFSETQRNKGNFPGRFSGRQFSNSRSEMNVSTLELGDSALYLCASSLGVAGVVETQYFGPGTRLLVL.

The V and J genes are TRBV6-5 and TRBJ2-3, with 11 bases matching TRBD2. Trimming at V came to 6 bases and at J to 4 bases, leaving 6 bases not matched to a gene. Germline CDR1 is MNHEY and CDR2 is SVGAGI. This CDR3 spans 15 amino acids. The CDR3 region is CASSLLAGDSDTQYF. For the CDR3, the DNA is TGTGCCAGCAGCCTACTAGCGGGAGACTCAGATACGCAGTATTTT.

This rearrangement joins TRBV2 to TRBJ2-5; D possibly matches TRBD1 or TRBD2 (5 bases each). This CDR3 region has 16 residues. V was trimmed by 1 base and J by 6 bases, leaving 18 bases between them. The germline gives CDR1 SNHLY, CDR2 FYNNEI. The CDR3 sequence: CASSEDGTIEGKTQYF. The CDR3 nucleotides read TGTGCCAGCAGTGAAGACGGGACCATCGAGGGAAAGACCCAGTACTTC.

This rearrangement joins TRBV13 to TRBJ2-7; D is perhaps TRBD1 or TRBD2 (5 bases each). V was shortened by 5 bases and J by 3 bases, with 20 bases between the two germline ends. The length of the CDR3 is 16 residues. CDR1 PRHDT and CDR2 FYEKMQ come from the germline V gene (reference sequence). The CDR3 here is CASSPKGFGGYYEQYF. The DNA of the CDR3 is TGTGCCAGCAGCCCCAAGGGGTTTGGGGGTTACTACGAGCAGTACTTC.

The chain has TRBV25-1 and TRBJ1-1; perhaps TRBD1 as D (5 bases). The germline V gene has CDR1 MGHDK and CDR2 SYGVNS. CDR3 length: 15 residues. V was trimmed by 3 bases and J by 0 bases, leaving 11 bases between them. Written as DNA, the CDR3 is TGTGCCAGCAGTGATTTGACAGAGATGAACACTGAAGCTTTCTTT. It is translated as CASSDLTEMNTEAFF.

This clone was counted a single time. The chain is built from TRBV4-3 and TRBJ2-1; TRBD2 matches at 13 bases. Trimming removed 3 bases from V and 8 bases from J; junction bases left unmatched: 25. This CDR3 has 22 amino acids. Germline assignment: CDR1 LGHNA and CDR2 YSLEER. CDR3 DNA: TGCGCCAGCAGCCACCTCGATCACAGGGGGCTGAGGACTAGCGGGAGCGGAGATGAGCAGTTCTTC. It encodes CASSHLDHRGLRTSGSGDEQFF.

The rearrangement joins TRBV4-1 to TRBJ2-7, with D possibly being TRBD1 (6 bases). With 4 bases removed from V and 0 bases from J, the gap between germline ends came to 10 bases. Germline CDR1 reads MGHRA; CDR2 reads YSYEKL. The CDR3 length is 14 residues. CDR3 nucleotides: TGCGCCAGCAGCCCGGACAGAAACTCCTACGAGCAGTACTTC. It is translated as CASSPDRNSYEQYF.

This chain's CDR3 is CASTPMDGTNYGYTF. The CDR3 bases are TGTGCCAGCACCCCCATGGACGGGACTAACTATGGCTACACCTTC. The genes are TRBV6-5 and TRBJ1-2, with D unresolved. The CDR3 is 15 amino acids. The germline V gene encodes CDR1 MNHEY and CDR2 SVGAGI. Trimming took off 7 bases at V and 0 bases at J, with 15 bases between the two ends.

The CDR3 is CASSTDLIMGELFF. CDR3 in DNA: TGTGCCAGTAGTACAGATCTAATAATGGGGGAGCTGTTTTTT. The gene calls are TRBV19 and TRBJ2-2; D is unclear. The CDR3 extends over 14 amino acids. V was cut by 4 bases and J by 8 bases, with 14 bases left in between. Germline V CDR1 and CDR2: LNHDA, SQIVND (reference sequence).

The chain uses TRBV6-6 and TRBJ2-3; D gene unclear. The germline V gene encodes CDR1 MNHNY and CDR2 SVGAGI (reference sequence). The CDR3 sequence is 13 residues long. V gave up 8 bases and J gave up 3 bases, with 12 bases separating them. The CDR3 DNA reads TGTGCCAGCGGCCGTTGGGGAACAGATACGCAGTATTTT. Its protein product is CASGRWGTDTQYF.

This CDR3 is CASSDGQGPRETQYF. Written as DNA, the CDR3 is TGTGCCAGCAGTGACGGGCAGGGCCCAAGAGAGACCCAGTACTTC. The chain joins TRBV2 to TRBJ2-5, with a weak D call TRBD1 (5 bases). This CDR3 has 15 residues. Germline assignment: CDR1 SNHLY and CDR2 FYNNEI. With 3 bases removed from V and 4 bases from J, the gap between germline ends came to 15 bases.

The V gene is TRBV28, the J gene TRBJ2-5, with D hard to call. CDR3 length: 13 amino acids. Germline loops: CDR1 MDHEN, CDR2 SYDVKM. Trimming took off 1 base at V and 5 bases at J, with 8 bases between the two ends. The CDR3 DNA sequence: TGTGCCAGCAGTTTATCCTCCTGGGAGACCCAGTACTTC. Translated: CASSLSSWETQYF. Combining the CDR3 with reference TRBV28 and TRBJ2-5 gives the whole variable domain DVKVTQSSRYLVKRTGEKVFLECVQDMDHENMFWYRQDPGLGLRLIYFSYDVKMKEKGDIPEGYSVSREKKERFSLILESASTNQTSMYLCASSLSSWETQYFGPGTRLLVL.

V is TRBV27 and J is TRBJ1-5; no clear D gene. The CDR3 is 16 residues long. Germline V gene sequence: CDR1 MNHEY, CDR2 SMNVEV (reference sequence). V was cut by 4 bases and J by 4 bases, with 17 bases left in between. CDR3 in DNA: TGTGCCAGCAGTTCTATCGGGGTTATGGGGAATCAGCCCCAGCATTTT. Protein product: CASSSIGVMGNQPQHF.

With regard to this clone: This sample includes further DNA sequences coding for the same CDR3. The chain uses TRBV27 and TRBJ1-5; D not resolved. Germline V gene data show CDR1 as MNHEY and CDR2 as SMNVEV (reference sequence). This CDR3 comprises 14 residues. Trimming left V 3 bases short and J 4 bases short, with 10 bases between. The CDR3 DNA sequence: TGTGCCAGCAGTTTTGATCGGGGAAATCAGCCCCAGCATTTT. Protein: CASSFDRGNQPQHF.

The rearrangement joins TRBV28 to TRBJ2-1; 16 nucleotides agree with TRBD2. Germline V gene lookup returns CDR1 MDHEN and CDR2 SYDVKM. There are 22 residues in the CDR3. The V gene end was trimmed by 4 bases and the J gene end by 4 bases; junction bases not matched to a gene: 19. CDR3 sequence reads: CASSYPPTGTSGGALTYNEQFF. The CDR3 coding sequence is TGTGCCAGCAGTTACCCCCCGACCGGGACTAGCGGGGGGGCCCTTACTTACAATGAGCAGTTCTTC.

The chain uses TRBV7-2 and TRBJ2-7; D remains unclear. V lost 5 bases, J lost 0 bases, and 8 bases lay in between. This CDR3 contains 13 residues. Germline V gene data show CDR1 as SGHTA and CDR2 as FQGNSA. The CDR3 sequence is CASSHRPSYEQYF. For the CDR3, the DNA is TGTGCCAGCAGCCACAGACCCTCCTACGAGCAGTACTTC.

This chain uses TRBV5-1 with TRBJ2-7; 9 positions match TRBD2. The germline V gene encodes CDR1 SGHRS and CDR2 YFSETQ. V shed 0 bases, J shed 1 base, and the junction held 8 bases outside the gene matches. The CDR3 sequence is 17 residues long. As DNA, the CDR3 is TGCGCCAGCAGCTTGGGTGTAGCGGGAGTTGATTCCTACGAGCAGTACTTC. As protein: CASSLGVAGVDSYEQYF.